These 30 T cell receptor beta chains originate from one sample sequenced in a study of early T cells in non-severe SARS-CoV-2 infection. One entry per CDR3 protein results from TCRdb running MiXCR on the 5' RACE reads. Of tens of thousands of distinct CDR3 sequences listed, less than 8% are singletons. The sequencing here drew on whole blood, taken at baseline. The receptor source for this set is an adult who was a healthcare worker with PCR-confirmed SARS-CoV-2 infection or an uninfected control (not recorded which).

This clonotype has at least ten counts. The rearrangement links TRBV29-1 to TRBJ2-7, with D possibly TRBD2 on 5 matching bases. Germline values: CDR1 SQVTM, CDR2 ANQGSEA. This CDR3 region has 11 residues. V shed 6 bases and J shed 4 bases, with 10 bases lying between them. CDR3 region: CSVLTSYEQYF. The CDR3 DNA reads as TGCAGCGTCCTCACTAGTTACGAGCAGTACTTC.

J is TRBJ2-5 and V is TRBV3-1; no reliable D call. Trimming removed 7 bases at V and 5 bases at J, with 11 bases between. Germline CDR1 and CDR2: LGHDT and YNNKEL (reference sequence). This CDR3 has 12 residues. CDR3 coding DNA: TGTGCCAGCAAAAAAGGTTCGGAGACCCAGTACTTC. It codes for CASKKGSETQYF.

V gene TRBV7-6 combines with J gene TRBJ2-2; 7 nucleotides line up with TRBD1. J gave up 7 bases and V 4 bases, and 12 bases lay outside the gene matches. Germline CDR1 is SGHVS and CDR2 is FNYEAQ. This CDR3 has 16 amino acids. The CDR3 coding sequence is TGTGCCAGCAGCTCCGCGTATCCGGGACAGATCGGGGAGCTGTTTTTT. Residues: CASSSAYPGQIGELFF. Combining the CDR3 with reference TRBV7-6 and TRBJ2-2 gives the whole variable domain GAGVSQSPRYKVTKRGQDVALRCDPISGHVSLYWYRQALGQGPEFLTYFNYEAQQDKSGLPNDRFSAERPEGSISTLTIQRTEQRDSAMYRCASSSAYPGQIGELFFGEGSRLTVL.

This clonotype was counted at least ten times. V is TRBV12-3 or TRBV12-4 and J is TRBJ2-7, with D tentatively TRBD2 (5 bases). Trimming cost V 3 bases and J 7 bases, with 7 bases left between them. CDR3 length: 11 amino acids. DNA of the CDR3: TGTGCCAGCAGTTTTCGAGGGGAGCAGTACTTC. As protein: CASSFRGEQYF.

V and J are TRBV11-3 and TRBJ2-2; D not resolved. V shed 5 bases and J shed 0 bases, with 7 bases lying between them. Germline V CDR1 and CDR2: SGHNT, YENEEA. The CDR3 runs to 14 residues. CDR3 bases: TGTGCCAGCAGCCCTGATTCGAACACCGGGGAGCTGTTTTTT. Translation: CASSPDSNTGELFF.

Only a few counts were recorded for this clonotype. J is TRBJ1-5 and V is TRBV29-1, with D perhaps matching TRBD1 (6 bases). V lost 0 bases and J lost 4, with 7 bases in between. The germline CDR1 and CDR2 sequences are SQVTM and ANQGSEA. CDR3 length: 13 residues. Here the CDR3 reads CSVEDGQNQPQHF. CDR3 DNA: TGCAGCGTTGAAGACGGACAGAATCAGCCCCAGCATTTT.

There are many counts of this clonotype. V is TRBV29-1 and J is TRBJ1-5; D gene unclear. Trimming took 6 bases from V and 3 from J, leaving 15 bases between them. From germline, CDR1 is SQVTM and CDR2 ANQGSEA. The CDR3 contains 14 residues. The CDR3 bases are TGCAGCGTGGTGGAGACGGGTCCCAATCAGCCCCAGCATTTT. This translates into CSVVETGPNQPQHF.

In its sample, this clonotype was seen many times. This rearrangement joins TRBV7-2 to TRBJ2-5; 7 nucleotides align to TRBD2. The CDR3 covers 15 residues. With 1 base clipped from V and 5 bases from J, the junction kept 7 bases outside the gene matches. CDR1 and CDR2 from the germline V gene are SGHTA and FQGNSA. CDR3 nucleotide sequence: TGTGCCAGCAGCTTAGTAGCGGGCTCAGGGGAGACCCAGTACTTC. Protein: CASSLVAGSGETQYF.

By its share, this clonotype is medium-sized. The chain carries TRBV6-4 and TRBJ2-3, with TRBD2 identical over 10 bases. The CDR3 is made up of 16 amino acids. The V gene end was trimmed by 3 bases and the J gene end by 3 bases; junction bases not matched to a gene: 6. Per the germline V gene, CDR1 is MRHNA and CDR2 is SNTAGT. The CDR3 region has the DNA TGTGCCAGCAGTGAATCTAGCGGGAGCCAGACAGATACGCAGTATTTT. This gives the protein CASSESSGSQTDTQYF.

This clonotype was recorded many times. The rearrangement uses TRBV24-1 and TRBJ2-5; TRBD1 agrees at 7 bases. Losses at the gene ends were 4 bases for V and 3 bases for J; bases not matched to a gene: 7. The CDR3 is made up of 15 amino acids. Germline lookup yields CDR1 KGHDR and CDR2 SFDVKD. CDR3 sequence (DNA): TGTGCCACCAGTGACCCCGGACAGGCAAAAGAGACCCAGTACTTC. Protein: CATSDPGQAKETQYF.

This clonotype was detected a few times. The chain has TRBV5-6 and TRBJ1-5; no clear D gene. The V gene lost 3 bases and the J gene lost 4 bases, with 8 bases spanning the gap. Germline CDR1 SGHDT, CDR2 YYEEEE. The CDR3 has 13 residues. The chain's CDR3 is CASSYQVNQPQHF. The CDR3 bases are TGTGCCAGCAGCTACCAGGTTAATCAGCCCCAGCATTTT.

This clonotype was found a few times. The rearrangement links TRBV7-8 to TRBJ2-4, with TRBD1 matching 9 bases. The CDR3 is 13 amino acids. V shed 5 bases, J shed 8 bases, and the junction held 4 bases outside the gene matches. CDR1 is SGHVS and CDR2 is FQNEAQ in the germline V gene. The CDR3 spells CASSPDRGDIQYF. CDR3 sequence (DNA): TGTGCCAGCAGCCCGGACAGGGGCGACATTCAGTACTTC.

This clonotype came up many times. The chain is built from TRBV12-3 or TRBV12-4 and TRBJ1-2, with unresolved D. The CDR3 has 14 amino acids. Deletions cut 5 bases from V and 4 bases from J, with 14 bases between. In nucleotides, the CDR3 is TGTGCCAGCAGTGACAAACAAGGCCCCTATGGCTACACCTTC. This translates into CASSDKQGPYGYTF.

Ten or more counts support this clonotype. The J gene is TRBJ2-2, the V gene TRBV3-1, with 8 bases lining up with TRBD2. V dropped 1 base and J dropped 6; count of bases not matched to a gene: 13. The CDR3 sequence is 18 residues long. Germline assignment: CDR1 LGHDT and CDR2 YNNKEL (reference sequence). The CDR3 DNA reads TGTGCCAGCAGCCAAGGGCCTCGAGGTAGCGGGATCTCCGGGGAGCTGTTTTTT. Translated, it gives CASSQGPRGSGISGELFF.

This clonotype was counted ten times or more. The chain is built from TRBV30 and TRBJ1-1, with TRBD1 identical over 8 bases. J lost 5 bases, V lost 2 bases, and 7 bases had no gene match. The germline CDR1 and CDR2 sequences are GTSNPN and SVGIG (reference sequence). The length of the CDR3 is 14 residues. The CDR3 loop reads CAWSRQGAATEAFF. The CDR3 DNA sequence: TGTGCCTGGAGTCGTCAGGGGGCTGCGACTGAAGCTTTCTTT.

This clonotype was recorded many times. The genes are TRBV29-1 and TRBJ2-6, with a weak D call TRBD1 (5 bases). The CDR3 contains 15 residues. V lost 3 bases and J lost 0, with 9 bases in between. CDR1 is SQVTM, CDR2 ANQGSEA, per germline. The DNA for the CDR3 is TGCAGCGTTGACTCGCAGGGCTCTGGGGCCAACGTCCTGACTTTC. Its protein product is CSVDSQGSGANVLTF.

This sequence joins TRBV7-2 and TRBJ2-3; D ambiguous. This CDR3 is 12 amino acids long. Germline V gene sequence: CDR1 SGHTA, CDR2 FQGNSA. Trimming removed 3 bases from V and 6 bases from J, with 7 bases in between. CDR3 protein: CASSFPYDTQYF. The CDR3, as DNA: TGTGCCAGCAGCTTCCCCTATGATACGCAGTATTTT.

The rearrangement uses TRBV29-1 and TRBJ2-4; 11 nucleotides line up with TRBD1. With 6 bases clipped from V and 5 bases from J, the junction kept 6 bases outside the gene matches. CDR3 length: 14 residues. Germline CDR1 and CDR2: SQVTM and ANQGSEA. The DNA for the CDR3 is TGCAGCGTGGGGGACAGGGGGGACGAAAACATTCAGTACTTC. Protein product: CSVGDRGDENIQYF.

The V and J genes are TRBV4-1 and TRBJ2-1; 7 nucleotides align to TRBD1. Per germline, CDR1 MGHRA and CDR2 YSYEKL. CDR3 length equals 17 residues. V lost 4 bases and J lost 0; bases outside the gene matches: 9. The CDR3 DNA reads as TGCGCCAGCAGCCCAGACGCGACAGGGAGCTCCTACAATGAGCAGTTCTTC. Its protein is CASSPDATGSSYNEQFF.

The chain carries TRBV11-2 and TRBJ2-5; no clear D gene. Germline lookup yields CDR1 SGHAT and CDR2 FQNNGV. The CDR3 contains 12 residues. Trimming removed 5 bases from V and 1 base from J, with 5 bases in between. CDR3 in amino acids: CASSLIQETQYF. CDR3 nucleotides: TGTGCCAGCAGCCTCATCCAAGAGACCCAGTACTTC.

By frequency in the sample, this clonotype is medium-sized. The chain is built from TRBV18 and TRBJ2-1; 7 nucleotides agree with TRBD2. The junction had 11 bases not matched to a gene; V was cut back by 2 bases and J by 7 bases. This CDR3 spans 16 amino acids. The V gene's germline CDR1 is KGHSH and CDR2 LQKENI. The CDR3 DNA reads TGTGCCAGCTCACCAAGAAGCGGGATCGTAGTAAATGAGCAGTTCTTC. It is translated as CASSPRSGIVVNEQFF.

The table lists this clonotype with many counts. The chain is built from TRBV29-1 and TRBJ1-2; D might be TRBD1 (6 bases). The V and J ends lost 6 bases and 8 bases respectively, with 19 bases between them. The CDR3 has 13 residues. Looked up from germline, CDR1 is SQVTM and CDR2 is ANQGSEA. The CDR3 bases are TGCAGCGTAAAGGACAGCCTGGACTTGGGCTACACCTTC. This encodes CSVKDSLDLGYTF.

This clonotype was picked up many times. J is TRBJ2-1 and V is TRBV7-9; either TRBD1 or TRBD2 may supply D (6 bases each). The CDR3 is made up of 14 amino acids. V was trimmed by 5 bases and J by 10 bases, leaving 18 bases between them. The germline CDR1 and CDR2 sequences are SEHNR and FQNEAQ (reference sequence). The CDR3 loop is CASSTGHRDSEQFF. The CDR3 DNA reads TGTGCCAGCAGCACAGGGCACCGGGACTCCGAGCAGTTCTTC.

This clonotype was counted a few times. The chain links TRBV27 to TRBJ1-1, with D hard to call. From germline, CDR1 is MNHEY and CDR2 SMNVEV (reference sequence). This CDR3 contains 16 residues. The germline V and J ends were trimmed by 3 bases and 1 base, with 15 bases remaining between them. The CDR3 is CASSFYSPTWNTEAFF. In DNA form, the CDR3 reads TGTGCCAGCAGTTTCTACAGCCCGACCTGGAACACTGAAGCTTTCTTT.

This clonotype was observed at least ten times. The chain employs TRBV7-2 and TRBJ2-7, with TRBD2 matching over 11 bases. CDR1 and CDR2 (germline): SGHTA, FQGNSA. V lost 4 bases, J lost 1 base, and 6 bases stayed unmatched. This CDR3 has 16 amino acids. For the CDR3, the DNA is TGTGCCAGCAGCTCTCCTGGGACTAGCGGATCCTACGAGCAGTACTTC. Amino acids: CASSSPGTSGSYEQYF. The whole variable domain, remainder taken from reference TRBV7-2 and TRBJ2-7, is GAGVSQSPSNKVTEKGKDVELRCDPISGHTALYWYRQSLGQGLEFLIYFQGNSAPDKSGLPSDRFSAERTGGSVSTLTIQRTQQEDSAVYLCASSSPGTSGSYEQYFGPGTRLTVT.

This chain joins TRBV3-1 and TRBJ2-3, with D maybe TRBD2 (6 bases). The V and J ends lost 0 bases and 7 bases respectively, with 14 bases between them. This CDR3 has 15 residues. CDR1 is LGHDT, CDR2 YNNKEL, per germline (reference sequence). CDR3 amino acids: CASSQEGGIGNTQYF. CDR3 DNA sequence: TGTGCCAGCAGCCAAGAGGGGGGAATTGGGAATACGCAGTATTTT.

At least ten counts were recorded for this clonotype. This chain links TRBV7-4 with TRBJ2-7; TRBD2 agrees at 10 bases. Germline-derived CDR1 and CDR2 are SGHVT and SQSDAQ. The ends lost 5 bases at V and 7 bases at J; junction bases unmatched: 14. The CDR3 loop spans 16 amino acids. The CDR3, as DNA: TGTGCCAGCAGCCAACCGCTAGCGGGAGTGCGGGCGGAGCAGTACTTC. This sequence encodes CASSQPLAGVRAEQYF. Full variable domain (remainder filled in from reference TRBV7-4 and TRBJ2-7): GAGVSQSPRYKVAKRGRDVALRCDSISGHVTLYWYRQTLGQGSEVLTYSQSDAQRDKSGRPSGRFSAERPERSVSTLKIQRTEQGDSAVYLCASSQPLAGVRAEQYFGPGTRLTVT.

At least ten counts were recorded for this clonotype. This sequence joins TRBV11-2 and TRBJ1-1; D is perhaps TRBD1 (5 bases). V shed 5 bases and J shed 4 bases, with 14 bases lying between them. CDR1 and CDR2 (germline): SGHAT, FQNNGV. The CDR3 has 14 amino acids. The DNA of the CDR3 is TGTGCCAGCAGCCTCCCGGTTCAGGGCACTGAAGCTTTCTTT. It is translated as CASSLPVQGTEAFF.

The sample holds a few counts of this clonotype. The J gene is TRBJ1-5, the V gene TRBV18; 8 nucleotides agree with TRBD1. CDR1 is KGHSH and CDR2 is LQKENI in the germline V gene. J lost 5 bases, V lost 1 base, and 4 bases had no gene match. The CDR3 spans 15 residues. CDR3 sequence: CASSPQGQEDQPQHF. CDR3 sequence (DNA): TGTGCCAGCTCACCACAGGGACAGGAGGATCAGCCCCAGCATTTT. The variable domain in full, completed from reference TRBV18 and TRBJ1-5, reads NAGVMQNPRHLVRRRGQEARLRCSPMKGHSHVYWYRQLPEEGLKFMVYLQKENIIDESGMPKERFSAEFPKEGPSILRIQQVVRGDSAAYFCASSPQGQEDQPQHFGDGTRLSIL.

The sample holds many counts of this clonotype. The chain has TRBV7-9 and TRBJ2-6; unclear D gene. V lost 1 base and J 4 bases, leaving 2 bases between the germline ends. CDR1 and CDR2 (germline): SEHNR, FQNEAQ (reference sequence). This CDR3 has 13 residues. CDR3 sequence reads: CASSLEGANVLTF. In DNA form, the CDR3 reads TGTGCCAGCAGCTTAGAGGGGGCCAACGTCCTGACTTTC.